Below are 27 T cell receptor beta chains sequenced from a single sample in a study of T cells in Graves' hyperthyroidism and ophthalmopathy. Using RNA transcripts as the source, TCR beta CDR3 regions were amplified. During a first-round RT-PCR of the TCR CDR3, the HTBI primer set was used. In TCRdb, the multiplex PCR reads were re-called with MiXCR into one record per CDR3 protein. The table lists 560,000 or so distinct CDR3 sequences, just under 20% of them singletons. Sequencing input: blood. These receptors all stem from a man aged 35 to 55 with Graves' ophthalmopathy.

This chain joins TRBV9 and TRBJ2-3; 8 bases match TRBD1. The length of the CDR3 is 15 residues. V was pared by 4 bases and J by 4 bases, with 8 bases of the junction left unmatched. Germline-derived CDR1 and CDR2 are SGDLS and YYNGEE. The CDR3 nucleotides read TGTGCCAGCAGCCAGCGGACAGGGACGTCAGATACGCAGTATTTT. Protein sequence: CASSQRTGTSDTQYF.

A few counts support this clonotype. The chain carries TRBV20-1 and TRBJ2-1; a weak D match, TRBD2 (6 bases). This CDR3 spans 14 amino acids. The V gene's germline CDR1 is DFQATT and CDR2 SNEGSKA (reference sequence). Trimming left V 4 bases short and J 9 bases short, with 19 bases between. CDR3 loop: CSAISGDGGGEQFF. The CDR3 DNA follows: TGCAGTGCTATTTCGGGGGACGGTGGGGGTGAGCAGTTCTTC.

Only a few counts were recorded for this clonotype. CDR3 DNA: TGTGCCAGCAGCTTAAACAGACAAGAGACCCAGTACTTC. Its protein is CASSLNRQETQYF. The chain combines TRBV7-3 with TRBJ2-5; D ambiguous. Trimming cost V 1 base and J 2 bases, with 5 bases left between them. Germline CDR1 SGHTA, CDR2 FQGTGA. The CDR3 sequence is 13 residues long.

The rearrangement uses TRBV9 and TRBJ1-2; 8 bases are a match to TRBD1. Trimming removed 0 bases from V and 1 base from J; junction bases left unmatched: 5. This CDR3 contains 16 residues. Per germline, CDR1 SGDLS and CDR2 YYNGEE. Here the CDR3 reads CASSVGPQGDNYGYTF. The CDR3 DNA sequence: TGTGCCAGCAGCGTAGGACCACAGGGGGATAACTATGGCTACACCTTC.

The V and J genes are TRBV27 and TRBJ1-6, with a possible D match to TRBD1 (5 bases). CDR1 and CDR2 (germline): MNHEY, SMNVEV (reference sequence). The CDR3 contains 17 residues. Trimming removed 5 bases from V and 5 bases from J, with 19 bases in between. CDR3 bases: TGTGCCAGCAGTAGTTACAGGCCCGTTGGGGATAATTCACCCCTCCACTTT. Residues: CASSSYRPVGDNSPLHF.

This clonotype was counted ten times or more. A read error may produce the germline difference seen at one junction end. The chain employs TRBV3-1 and TRBJ2-4; 9 nucleotides match TRBD1. This CDR3 comprises 19 residues. The germline V gene encodes CDR1 LGHDT and CDR2 YNNKEL (reference sequence). CDR3: CASGHFPGQGGGAKNIQYF. DNA of the CDR3: TGTGCCAGCGGCCACTTTCCGGGACAGGGAGGAGGAGCCAAAAACATTCAGTACTTC.

This clonotype was observed many times. The DNA of the CDR3 is TGTGCCAGCAGCCAAGATATTGCTCCATGGGGGAGAAACACTGAAGCTTTCTTT. This gives the protein CASSQDIAPWGRNTEAFF. V usage is TRBV3-1 and J usage is TRBJ1-1; D is perhaps TRBD1 (5 bases). Germline V gene sequence: CDR1 LGHDT, CDR2 YNNKEL (reference sequence). Between the trimmed V and J ends, which lost 0 bases and 2 bases, there was a span of 19 bases. This CDR3 is built from 18 residues.

This clonotype was recorded at least ten times. The V and J genes are TRBV6-2 or TRBV6-3 and TRBJ1-3; tentative D call: TRBD1 (5 bases). The CDR3 is made up of 15 amino acids. Trimming took off 5 bases at V and 4 bases at J, with 15 bases between the two ends. Germline V gene data show CDR1 as MNHEY and CDR2 as SVGEGT. The CDR3 loop reads CASSRQSPFGNTIYF. The DNA of the CDR3 is TGTGCCAGCAGTCGACAGTCACCCTTCGGAAACACCATATATTTT.

This clonotype was seen just once. The rearrangement links TRBV6-5 to TRBJ2-1; 9 nucleotides match TRBD2. The CDR3 totals 18 residues. Germline CDR1 is MNHEY and CDR2 is SVGAGI. V lost 0 bases and J lost 3; bases outside the gene matches: 9. CDR3 region: CASSYSNVAGVSYNEQFF. In DNA form, the CDR3 reads TGTGCCAGCAGTTACTCAAATGTAGCGGGAGTTAGCTACAATGAGCAGTTCTTC.

CDR3 in DNA: TGTGCCAGCTCACTTGACAGGGGGCGCGATTACATCTACTATGGCTACACCTTC. Its protein product is CASSLDRGRDYIYYGYTF. The chain joins TRBV18 to TRBJ1-2; 10 bases fit TRBD1. The ends lost 4 bases at V and 3 bases at J; junction bases unmatched: 14. This CDR3 spans 18 amino acids. CDR1 and CDR2 from the germline V gene are KGHSH and LQKENI. Variable domain in full (rest from reference TRBV18 and TRBJ1-2): NAGVMQNPRHLVRRRGQEARLRCSPMKGHSHVYWYRQLPEEGLKFMVYLQKENIIDESGMPKERFSAEFPKEGPSILRIQQVVRGDSAAYFCASSLDRGRDYIYYGYTFGSGTRLTVV.

This rearrangement joins TRBV6-1 to TRBJ2-2; 9 nucleotides agree with TRBD2. The CDR3 sequence is 19 residues long. Germline-derived CDR1 and CDR2 are MNHNS and SASEGT. V was clipped by 8 bases and J by 0 bases; unmatched bases: 16. In DNA, the CDR3 is TGTGCCAGCGTATCACCCAGGGCAGCGGGGGGATCGAACACCGGGGAGCTGTTTTTT. The encoded protein is CASVSPRAAGGSNTGELFF.

The chain employs TRBV15 and TRBJ1-2, with 7 positions matching TRBD1. V was clipped by 8 bases and J by 4 bases; unmatched bases: 10. The CDR3 has 14 amino acids. Per the germline V gene, CDR1 is LNHNV and CDR2 is YYDKDF (reference sequence). The CDR3 region has the DNA TGTGCCACCCGACACCGGGACAGCCTCTATGGCTACACCTTC. It translates to CATRHRDSLYGYTF.

In this sample, this clonotype turned up a few times. A read error may be the cause here, since a much bigger clone is one base away. DNA of the CDR3: TGTGCCTGGAGTGTACTAGGGAACACTCAGTACTTC. Its protein product is CAWSVLGNTQYF. The rearrangement links TRBV30 to TRBJ2-4; D perhaps matches TRBD2 (5 bases). The CDR3 covers 12 residues. Germline V lookup: CDR1 GTSNPN, CDR2 SVGIG (reference sequence).

DNA of the CDR3: TGTGCCAGCAGAACCGTATCCGGGACTAGCGGGAGACGGAACGAGCAGTACTTC. This codes for CASRTVSGTSGRRNEQYF. V gene TRBV6-1 combines with J gene TRBJ2-7; TRBD2 matches at 14 bases. This CDR3 spans 18 amino acids. The germline V gene has CDR1 MNHNS and CDR2 SASEGT. Trimming at V came to 6 bases and at J to 5 bases, leaving 15 bases not matched to a gene.

This clonotype was counted at least ten times. The chain uses TRBV5-1 and TRBJ2-1; D not certain. This CDR3 has 12 amino acids. The germline CDR1 and CDR2 sequences are SGHRS and YFSETQ. Trimming took off 1 base at V and 6 bases at J, with 5 bases between the two ends. The CDR3 coding sequence is TGCGCCAGCAGCTTGTTCGGCAATGAGCAGTTCTTC. It translates to CASSLFGNEQFF.

This clonotype appeared a single time. This may stem from a read error, because a much larger clone lies one nucleotide away. The J gene is TRBJ2-7, the V gene TRBV7-8; 10 nucleotides match TRBD1. The germline V gene has CDR1 SGHVS and CDR2 FQNEAQ. This CDR3 spans 14 amino acids. The CDR3 here is CVSSRGTGVSEQYF. CDR3 coding DNA: TGTGTCAGCAGCCGCGGGACAGGGGTCTCCGAGCAGTACTTC.

On this clonotype itself: This sequence may be a read error, since a much larger clone differs from it by one base. The chain couples TRBV2 to TRBJ2-7; D ambiguous. V lost 6 bases and J lost 9, with 12 bases in between. Germline V gene data show CDR1 as SNHLY and CDR2 as FYNNEI. CDR3 length equals 11 residues. The CDR3 bases are TGTGCCAGCAGACCGGTTCGGGTGCAGTACTTC. Translating gives CASRPVRVQYF.

The genes are TRBV3-1 and TRBJ2-3; 7 nucleotides line up with TRBD2. This CDR3 region has 14 residues. The junction had 6 bases not matched to a gene; V was cut back by 4 bases and J by 5 bases. From germline, CDR1 is LGHDT and CDR2 YNNKEL (reference sequence). The CDR3 region has the DNA TGTGCCAGCAGCCTCCTGGGGGGGGAAGATACGCAGTATTTT. Protein: CASSLLGGEDTQYF.

This clonotype was seen at least ten times. The chain employs TRBV11-2 and TRBJ2-1; tentatively, D is TRBD1 (5 bases). The CDR3 contains 15 residues. CDR1 SGHAT and CDR2 FQNNGV come from the germline V gene. Trimming left V 4 bases short and J 5 bases short, with 15 bases between. This CDR3 reads CASSSFRESHNEQFF. DNA of the CDR3: TGTGCCAGCAGCTCCTTCAGGGAATCCCACAATGAGCAGTTCTTC.

This clonotype has more than one count but fewer than ten. The genes are TRBV12-3 or TRBV12-4 and TRBJ1-4, with D possibly being TRBD1 (5 bases). The CDR3 length is 16 residues. Trimming removed 3 bases from V and 7 bases from J, with 18 bases in between. The CDR3 here is CASSFNMPTQGEKLFF. CDR3 coding DNA: TGTGCCAGCAGTTTTAATATGCCTACCCAGGGTGAAAAACTGTTTTTT.

The chain combines TRBV6-2 or TRBV6-3 with TRBJ2-7; a possible D gene is TRBD1 (6 bases). Looked up from germline, CDR1 is MNHEY and CDR2 is SVGEGT. The CDR3 runs 14 residues. V lost 6 bases and J lost 3, with 15 bases in between. The DNA for the CDR3 is TGTGCCAGCAGCCAGGACAGTCTTTACTACGAGCAGTACTTC. Protein product: CASSQDSLYYEQYF.

This clonotype was picked up many times. The chain uses TRBV7-2 and TRBJ1-1, with D unclear. CDR3 length: 14 residues. CDR1 and CDR2 (germline): SGHTA, FQGNSA. The V gene lost 4 bases and the J gene lost 4 bases, with 13 bases spanning the gap. The CDR3 here is CASSYGGPVTEAFF. The CDR3, as DNA: TGTGCCAGCAGCTACGGAGGGCCGGTCACTGAAGCTTTCTTT.

The V gene is TRBV19, the J gene TRBJ1-1, with no clear D. This CDR3 spans 13 amino acids. The V and J ends lost 6 bases and 3 bases respectively, with 11 bases between them. Germline CDR1 LNHDA, CDR2 SQIVND (reference sequence). The CDR3 protein is CASRFKAYTEAFF. As DNA, the CDR3 is TGTGCCAGTAGGTTCAAGGCGTACACTGAAGCTTTCTTT.

The chain recombines TRBV5-8 with TRBJ1-1, with a tentative D call TRBD1 (5 bases). There are 18 residues in the CDR3. The V gene's germline CDR1 is SGHTS and CDR2 YDEGEE. V dropped 4 bases and J dropped 1 base, with 23 bases sitting between them. The CDR3 DNA follows: TGTGCCAGCAGCCTCACCACGGGGGTATGGATTAGGAACACTGAAGCTTTCTTT. This gives the protein CASSLTTGVWIRNTEAFF.

A few counts support this clonotype. The J gene is TRBJ2-3, the V gene TRBV6-1, with D perhaps TRBD1 (6 bases). V gave up 7 bases and J gave up 0 bases, with 14 bases separating them. Looked up from germline, CDR1 is MNHNS and CDR2 is SASEGT. The CDR3 loop spans 15 amino acids. The chain's CDR3 is CASTPRDISTDTQYF. The CDR3 DNA reads as TGTGCCAGCACCCCCCGGGACATTAGCACAGATACGCAGTATTTT.

This clonotype was seen ten or more times. The chain is built from TRBV30 and TRBJ2-5; D is possibly TRBD1 (7 bases). Germline V gives CDR1 GTSNPN, CDR2 SVGIG (reference sequence). The CDR3 runs to 14 residues. V was cut by 2 bases and J by 4 bases, with 14 bases left in between. Written as DNA, the CDR3 is TGTGCCTGGAGTAACCATCAGGGGGGAGAGACCCAGTACTTC. This encodes CAWSNHQGGETQYF. Combining the CDR3 with reference TRBV30 and TRBJ2-5 gives the whole variable domain SQTIHQWPATLVQPVGSPLSLECTVEGTSNPNLYWYRQAAGRGLQLLFYSVGIGQISSEVPQNLSASRPQDRQFILSSKKLLLSDSGFYLCAWSNHQGGETQYFGPGTRLLVL.

This clonotype has a handful of counts. The chain joins TRBV27 to TRBJ2-6; 7 bases line up with TRBD1. CDR1 and CDR2 from the germline V gene are MNHEY and SMNVEV (reference sequence). V trimming: 9 bases; J trimming: 1 base; junction bases outside the gene matches: 18. The CDR3 runs 19 residues. The CDR3 loop reads CASTRAPGQLVSGANVLTF. DNA of the CDR3: TGTGCCAGTACACGGGCTCCGGGACAGCTTGTATCTGGGGCCAACGTCCTGACTTTC.